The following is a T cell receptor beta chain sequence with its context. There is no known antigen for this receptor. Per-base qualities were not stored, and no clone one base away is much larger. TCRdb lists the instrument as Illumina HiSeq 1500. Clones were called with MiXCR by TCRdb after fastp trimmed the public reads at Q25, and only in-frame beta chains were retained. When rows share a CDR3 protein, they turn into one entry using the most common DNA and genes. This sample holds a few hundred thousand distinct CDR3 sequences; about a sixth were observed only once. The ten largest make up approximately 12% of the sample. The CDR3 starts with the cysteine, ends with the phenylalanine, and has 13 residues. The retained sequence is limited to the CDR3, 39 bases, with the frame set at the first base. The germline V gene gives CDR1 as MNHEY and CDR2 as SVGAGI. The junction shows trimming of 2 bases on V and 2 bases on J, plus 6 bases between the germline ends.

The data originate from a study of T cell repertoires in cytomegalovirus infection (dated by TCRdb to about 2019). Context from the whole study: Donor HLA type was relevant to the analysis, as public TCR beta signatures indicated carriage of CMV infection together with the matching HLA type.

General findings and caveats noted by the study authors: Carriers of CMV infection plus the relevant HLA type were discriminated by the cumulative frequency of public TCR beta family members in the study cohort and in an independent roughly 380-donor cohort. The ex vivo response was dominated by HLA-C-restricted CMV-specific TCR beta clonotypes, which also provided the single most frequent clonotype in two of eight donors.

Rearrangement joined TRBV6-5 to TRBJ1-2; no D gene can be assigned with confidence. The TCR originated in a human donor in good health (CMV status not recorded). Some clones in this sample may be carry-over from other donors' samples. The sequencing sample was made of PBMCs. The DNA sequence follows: TGTGCCAGCAGTTACGCAGAGAACTATGGCTACACCTTC. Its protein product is CASSYAENYGYTF.